Below, 18 T cell receptor beta chains from the same sample are listed, as sequenced in a study of breast tumors, draining lymph nodes, adjacent tissues. From the multiplex PCR reads, TCRdb called clonotypes with MiXCR, one entry per CDR3 protein. Of roughly 49,000 distinct CDR3 sequences in the sample, under 45% were seen once. The sequencing input was breast tumor tissue. Every receptor here comes from a female donor with breast cancer. Some clones in this sample may be carry-over from other donors' samples.

This CDR3 is CAIRQGNSVRDTEAFF. The CDR3 DNA reads TGTGCCATCCGACAGGGAAATTCAGTTAGGGACACTGAAGCTTTCTTT. V is TRBV6-1 and J is TRBJ1-1; TRBD1 matches at 7 bases. The V gene end was trimmed by 10 bases and the J gene end by 3 bases; junction bases not matched to a gene: 17. The germline gives CDR1 MNHNS, CDR2 SASEGT. The CDR3 loop spans 16 amino acids.

This clonotype occurred a few times. CDR3 nucleotide sequence: TGCAGTGCTAGAGGGACTAGCGGGATTGTTTTGAATGAGCAGTATTTT. Amino acid sequence: CSARGTSGIVLNEQYF. This chain joins TRBV20-1 and TRBJ2-3, with 12 positions matching TRBD2. The CDR3 is made up of 16 amino acids. Germline CDR1 reads DFQATT; CDR2 reads SNEGSKA (reference sequence). The J segment lost 11 bases and the V segment lost 1 base, leaving 13 bases of the junction unmatched.

This clonotype came up many times. V gene TRBV20-1 combines with J gene TRBJ2-7; D uncertain. V was pared by 5 bases and J by 7 bases, with 18 bases between. CDR1 is DFQATT and CDR2 is SNEGSKA in the germline V gene (reference sequence). The CDR3 covers 13 residues. The CDR3: CSAQRSGSGEQYF. For the CDR3, the DNA is TGCAGTGCTCAGAGGTCTGGGTCGGGTGAGCAGTACTTC.

V and J are TRBV5-6 and TRBJ2-2; TRBD2 aligns across 7 bases. The V and J ends lost 4 bases and 1 base, in that order; junction bases with no gene match: 13. The CDR3 runs to 18 residues. CDR1 is SGHDT, CDR2 YYEEEE, per germline. This chain's CDR3 is CASSAGDALNLNTGELFF. CDR3 nucleotides: TGTGCCAGCAGCGCGGGGGATGCCCTTAACCTGAACACCGGGGAGCTGTTTTTT.

This clonotype was counted at least ten times. The CDR3, as DNA: TGCAGCGTTGAGGGTTCCCGGGGCACTGAAGCTTTCTTT. Translating it yields CSVEGSRGTEAFF. The rearrangement uses TRBV29-1 and TRBJ1-1; D unresolved. The CDR3 sequence is 13 residues long. Between the trimmed V and J ends, which lost 3 bases and 4 bases, there was a span of 12 bases. CDR1 SQVTM and CDR2 ANQGSEA come from the germline V gene.

The chain combines TRBV4-3 with TRBJ2-2; D possibly corresponds to TRBD1 (6 bases). Germline V gene sequence: CDR1 LGHNA, CDR2 YSLEER. This CDR3 comprises 16 residues. V was pared by 3 bases and J by 1 base, with 12 bases between. The CDR3 here is CASSHIMGQNTGELFF. CDR3 in DNA: TGCGCCAGCAGCCACATCATGGGACAGAACACCGGGGAGCTGTTTTTT.

The CDR3 DNA reads as TGTGCCAGCAGCTTAGGACAGGGAGGCATCTATGGCTACACCTTC. Its protein is CASSLGQGGIYGYTF. The chain joins TRBV11-2 to TRBJ1-2, with 7 nucleotides matching TRBD1. J lost 4 bases, V lost 1 base, and 6 bases had no gene match. Per germline, CDR1 SGHAT and CDR2 FQNNGV. The CDR3 has 15 amino acids.

CDR3 amino acids: CASIEPGGTQPQHF. The CDR3 bases are TGTGCCAGCATTGAGCCGGGGGGTACGCAGCCCCAGCATTTT. The V and J genes are TRBV6-2 or TRBV6-3 and TRBJ1-5; possible D gene TRBD1, 5 bases. Trimming cost V 7 bases and J 7 bases, with 17 bases left between them. Germline-derived CDR1 and CDR2 are MNHEY and SVGEGT. CDR3 length: 14 amino acids.

Ten or more counts support this clonotype. Germline is not matched at one junction end, which may reflect a read error. The chain is built from TRBV12-3 or TRBV12-4 and TRBJ1-4; weak D call: TRBD1 (5 bases). CDR3 length: 14 residues. The CDR3 sequence is CTSSRRATNEKLFF. In DNA form, the CDR3 reads TGTACCAGCAGCCGCAGGGCTACTAATGAAAAACTGTTTTTT.

Worth noting for this clonotype: In this CDR3 the conserved last residue, phenylalanine or tryptophan, is missing, so a read error is likely. The V and J genes are TRBV18 and TRBJ1-1; D uncertain. V lost 2 bases and J lost 0, with 7 bases in between. This CDR3 is 14 amino acids long. The germline CDR1 and CDR2 sequences are KGHSH and LQKENI. The DNA for the CDR3 is TGTGCCAGCTCACCAGGCAGCATGAACACTGAAGCTTTCTCT. Its translation: CASSPGSMNTEAFS.

About this clonotype itself: This sequence may be a read error, since a much larger clone differs from it by one base. This chain uses TRBV12-3 or TRBV12-4 with TRBJ1-4; D gene uncertain. Trimming took off 3 bases at V and 8 bases at J, with 4 bases between the two ends. The CDR3 consists of 11 residues. As DNA, the CDR3 is TGTGCCAGCAGTTTCCAAGAAAAACTGTTTTTT. It codes for CASSFQEKLFF.

The V and J genes are TRBV20-1 and TRBJ2-7; TRBD2 aligns across 12 bases. V lost 3 bases and J lost 5; bases outside the gene matches: 8. Germline assignment: CDR1 DFQATT and CDR2 SNEGSKA (reference sequence). The CDR3 contains 15 residues. The chain's CDR3 is CSARNRLAGAHEQYF. The CDR3 DNA is TGCAGTGCTAGGAATCGACTAGCGGGAGCCCACGAGCAGTACTTC.

Worth noting for this clonotype: Being one base from a much bigger clone, this may be a read error. This chain joins TRBV27 and TRBJ1-4; D unclear. The V end lost 5 bases, the J end lost 7 bases, and 11 bases lay between the germline ends. The CDR3 runs 13 residues. CDR1 and CDR2 from the germline V gene are MNHEY and SMNVEV (reference sequence). The CDR3 here is CASSARRSEKLFF. The CDR3 DNA reads as TGTGCCAGCAGTGCCAGGCGGAGTGAAAAACTGTTTTTT.

This clonotype is labeled medium-sized (0.01 to 0.1%). CDR3 region: CSARDHSGQAYNSPLHF. The CDR3 DNA follows: TGCAGTGCTAGAGATCATAGTGGTCAAGCCTATAATTCACCCCTCCACTTT. The V gene is TRBV20-1, the J gene TRBJ1-6, with D unresolved. Trimming stripped 0 bases from V and 2 bases from J, with 14 bases between. Germline CDR1 and CDR2: DFQATT and SNEGSKA (reference sequence). The CDR3 has 17 residues.

In its sample, this clonotype was seen many times. This chain joins TRBV10-2 and TRBJ2-1, with TRBD1 matching over 7 bases. V shed 0 bases and J 10 bases; nucleotides not matched to a gene: 9. There are 15 residues in the CDR3. Germline values: CDR1 WSHSY, CDR2 SAAADI. CDR3 DNA: TGCGCCAGCAGTGAGTCCTCCTTCCCAGGGGGAGAGCAGTTCTTC. Amino acids: CASSESSFPGGEQFF.

About this clonotype itself: The CDR3 ends on some other residue instead of the conserved phenylalanine or tryptophan, so this is likely a read error. It is unclear where the CDR3 begins or ends on the DNA, so no DNA is shown, and the CDR3 is as TCRdb lists it. The J gene is TRBJ2-1, the V gene TRBV15. The CDR3 adds up to 15 amino acids, both ends counted. CDR1 and CDR2 (germline): LNHNV, YYDKDF (reference sequence). The CDR3 protein is CATSRDDAGYNERFS.

This clonotype was detected many times. The J gene is TRBJ2-7, the V gene TRBV12-3 or TRBV12-4; perhaps TRBD2 as D (6 bases). Trimming took 5 bases from V and 5 from J, leaving 16 bases between them. The CDR3 covers 14 residues. CDR3 residues: CASSPPTRYHEQYF. The CDR3 region has the DNA TGTGCCAGCAGTCCCCCGACTAGATACCACGAGCAGTACTTC.

This clonotype was recorded many times. This chain joins TRBV5-1 and TRBJ2-5, with TRBD1 matching over 8 bases. The CDR3 runs 16 residues. Germline CDR1 is SGHRS and CDR2 is YFSETQ. V dropped 3 bases and J dropped 2; count of bases not matched to a gene: 9. Written as DNA, the CDR3 is TGCGCCAGCAGCTCCGGACAGGGTGGACTACAAGAGACCCAGTACTTC. This translates into CASSSGQGGLQETQYF. Full variable domain (remainder filled in from reference TRBV5-1 and TRBJ2-5): KAGVTQTPRYLIKTRGQQVTLSCSPISGHRSVSWYQQTPGQGLQFLFEYFSETQRNKGNFPGRFSGRQFSNSRSEMNVSTLELGDSALYLCASSSGQGGLQETQYFGPGTRLLVL.